The 2 T cell receptor beta chains given below trace back to one sample, sequenced in a study of T cells in Graves' hyperthyroidism and ophthalmopathy. Amplified TCR beta CDR3 regions derived from RNA transcripts. The HTBI set primed first-round TCR CDR3 RT-PCR. MiXCR, applied by TCRdb to the multiplex PCR reads, yields one record per CDR3 protein. The table has hundreds of thousands of distinct CDR3 sequences, roughly 17% seen once. Sequenced: blood. All receptors come from a woman under 40 with Graves' hyperthyroidism.

As regards this clonotype: The junction differs from germline at one of its ends, possibly a read error. J is TRBJ2-1 and V is TRBV5-1, with unresolved D. Germline V gene sequence: CDR1 SGHRS, CDR2 YFSETQ. CDR3 length equals 13 residues. DNA for the CDR3: TGCGCCGGCAGCTTCCCCCGGGACAATGAGCAGTTCTTC. Its translation: CAGSFPRDNEQFF.

This clonotype was seen a few times. V usage is TRBV4-1 and J usage is TRBJ2-3; D ambiguous. Trimming pared 1 base from V and 3 bases from J, leaving 5 bases between. Germline CDR1 MGHRA, CDR2 YSYEKL. The CDR3 covers 13 residues. CDR3 loop: CASSQVPTDTQYF. DNA for the CDR3: TGCGCCAGCAGCCAAGTTCCTACAGATACGCAGTATTTT.